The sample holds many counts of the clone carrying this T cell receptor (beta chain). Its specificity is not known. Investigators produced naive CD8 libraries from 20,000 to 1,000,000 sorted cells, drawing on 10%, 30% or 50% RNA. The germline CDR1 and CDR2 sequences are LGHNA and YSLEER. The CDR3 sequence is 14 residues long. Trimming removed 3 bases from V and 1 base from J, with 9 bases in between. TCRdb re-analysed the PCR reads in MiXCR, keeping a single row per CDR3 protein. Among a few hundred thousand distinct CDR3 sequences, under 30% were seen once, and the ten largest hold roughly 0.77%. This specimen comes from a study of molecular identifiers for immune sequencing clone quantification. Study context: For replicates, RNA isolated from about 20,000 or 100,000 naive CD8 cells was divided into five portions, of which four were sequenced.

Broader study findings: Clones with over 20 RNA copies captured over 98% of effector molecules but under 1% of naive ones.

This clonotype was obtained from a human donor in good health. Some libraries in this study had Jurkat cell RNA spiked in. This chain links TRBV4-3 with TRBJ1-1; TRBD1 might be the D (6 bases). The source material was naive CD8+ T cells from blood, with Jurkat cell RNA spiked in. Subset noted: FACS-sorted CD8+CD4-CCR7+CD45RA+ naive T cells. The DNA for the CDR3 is TGCGCCAGCAGCCAGGAGACAGGGAACACTGAAGCTTTCTTT. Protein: CASSQETGNTEAFF.